What follows are 10 T cell receptor beta chains derived from one specimen sequenced in a study of cytomegalovirus exposure and HLA in healthy donors. The PCR employed 60 Vbeta primers together with 13 Jbeta primers. Clones were sequenced by immunoSEQ multiplex PCR, and TCRdb holds only the in-frame ones, with some missing. Among 190,000 or so clones listed, about four fifths were seen once. The sequenced sample was PBMCs. Every receptor here comes from a man aged 45-65 years in good health and CMV-seronegative.

The chain uses TRBV7-2 and TRBJ1-2; D is unresolved. The CDR3 runs to 13 residues. Germline CDR1 reads SGHTA; CDR2 reads FQGNSA. V shed 3 bases and J shed 1 base, with 6 bases lying between them. CDR3 coding DNA: TGTGCCAGCAGCTTGGGCGTTAACTATGGCTACACCTTC. Translating gives CASSLGVNYGYTF.

Comment on this clone: Other DNA sequences from this sample encode an identical CDR3 as well. This chain joins TRBV6-5 and TRBJ1-1, with D unresolved. Germline CDR1 and CDR2: MNHEY and SVGAGI. CDR3 size: 15 residues. Trimming cost V 0 bases and J 0 bases, with 8 bases left between them. This CDR3 is CASSYSPGMNTEAFF. CDR3 DNA: TGTGCCAGCAGTTACTCACCGGGAATGAACACTGAAGCTTTCTTT.

The chain couples TRBV30 to TRBJ2-2, with a weak D call TRBD1 (6 bases). Per germline, CDR1 GTSNPN and CDR2 SVGIG (reference sequence). The CDR3 totals 13 residues. Deletions cut 2 bases from V and 5 bases from J, with 9 bases between. The CDR3 bases are TGTGCCTGGAGTCCAGGGGTAACCGGGGAGCTGTTTTTT. Protein sequence: CAWSPGVTGELFF.

CDR3 loop: CASSGQGPFSYNEQFF. CDR3 DNA sequence: TGTGCCAGCAGCGGTCAGGGGCCCTTCTCCTACAATGAGCAGTTCTTC. V gene TRBV9 combines with J gene TRBJ2-1, with a possible D match to TRBD1 (6 bases). The CDR3 extends over 16 amino acids. V gave up 3 bases and J gave up 0 bases, with 13 bases separating them. Germline loops: CDR1 SGDLS, CDR2 YYNGEE.

V gene TRBV15 combines with J gene TRBJ2-1; 10 bases fit TRBD2. V lost 3 bases, J lost 10 bases, and 18 bases stayed unmatched. The CDR3 is 18 amino acids. The germline V gene has CDR1 LNHNV and CDR2 YYDKDF (reference sequence). CDR3 residues: CATSRTLIGLAVREEQFF. Here the CDR3 DNA reads TGTGCCACCAGCAGGACGTTGATAGGACTAGCGGTTCGGGAAGAGCAGTTCTTC.

Concerning this clone: This CDR3 is also generated by other DNA sequences in the sample. V gene TRBV4-1 combines with J gene TRBJ1-5; 10 bases fit TRBD1. Germline CDR1 and CDR2: MGHRA and YSYEKL. The junction had 11 bases not matched to a gene; V was cut back by 3 bases and J by 9 bases. CDR3 length: 16 residues. CDR3 nucleotides: TGCGCCAGCAGCCAGGAAACGACAGGGGGCTTGAGGCCCCAGCATTTT. Its translation is CASSQETTGGLRPQHF.

J is TRBJ2-7 and V is TRBV14, with TRBD2 matching over 9 bases. The V and J ends lost 5 bases and 4 bases, in that order; junction bases with no gene match: 9. CDR3 size: 15 residues. Germline CDR1 SGHDN, CDR2 FVKESK. The CDR3 region has the DNA TGTGCCAGCAGCTCTTTAGCGGGAGTGCGGTACGAGCAGTACTTC. Amino acid sequence: CASSSLAGVRYEQYF.

This sequence joins TRBV11-1 and TRBJ2-1; 8 nucleotides agree with TRBD2. CDR1 is SGHAT, CDR2 FQDESV, per germline (reference sequence). Trimming took 7 bases from V and 9 from J; bases not matched to a gene: 11. This CDR3 region has 14 residues. CDR3 residues: CASNTGTRSSEQFF. In nucleotides, the CDR3 is TGTGCCAGCAACACCGGGACTAGGTCTAGTGAGCAGTTCTTC.

The rearrangement links TRBV5-1 to TRBJ1-3; D may be TRBD1 (6 bases). CDR3 length: 15 amino acids. The germline V and J ends were trimmed by 4 bases and 2 bases, with 13 bases remaining between them. The germline V gene encodes CDR1 SGHRS and CDR2 YFSETQ. CDR3 loop: CASSRDTVTGNTIYF. CDR3 nucleotide sequence: TGCGCCAGCAGCCGGGACACCGTTACTGGAAACACCATATATTTT.

The gene calls are TRBV11-2 and TRBJ2-3; 8 nucleotides match TRBD2. Germline V gene lookup returns CDR1 SGHAT and CDR2 FQNNGV. V was pared by 5 bases and J by 0 bases, with 13 bases of the junction left unmatched. The CDR3 loop spans 18 amino acids. CDR3 bases: TGTGCCAGCAGCCCTCAGGTGGTAGCGGGGATGAGCACAGATACGCAGTATTTT. Its protein is CASSPQVVAGMSTDTQYF.